These 13 T cell receptor beta chains were all obtained from the same sample, sequenced in a study of blood T cell repertoires in COVID-19 (dated by TCRdb to about 2020). Library method: the immunoSEQ multiplex PCR assay. In TCRdb, the immuneACCESS table is reduced to in-frame sequences with V and J assigned. These tables do not hold every clone; where another copy was compared, an unresolved V gene accounts for under half, and the others remain unexplained. The sample includes around 220,000 clones, with around 86% observed a single time. The ten largest clones add up to roughly 5% of the sample. Sequencing was performed on peripheral blood. The receptors shown here come from a human donor in a cohort sampled during active COVID-19.

This clone was picked up a small number of times. V is TRBV5-1 and J is TRBJ2-7, with TRBD1 identical over 10 bases. The germline V gene has CDR1 SGHRS and CDR2 YFSETQ. Trimming at V came to 1 base and at J to 5 bases, leaving 9 bases not matched to a gene. The CDR3 consists of 16 residues. CDR3 protein: CASSLYRRDRGHEQYF. DNA for the CDR3: TGCGCCAGCAGCTTGTATAGGCGGGACAGGGGCCACGAGCAGTACTTC.

This clone came up once. The chain couples TRBV19 to TRBJ2-2; TRBD2 matches 8 bases. V dropped 11 bases and J dropped 6; count of bases not matched to a gene: 8. In germline, CDR1 is LNHDA, CDR2 SQIVND (reference sequence). This CDR3 has 13 residues. Here the CDR3 DNA reads TGTGCCTCCAAGGAGACTAGCGCCGGGGAGCTGTTTTTT. Translation: CASKETSAGELFF.

The rearrangement joins TRBV28 to TRBJ1-2; the D gene is possibly TRBD1 (5 bases). This CDR3 comprises 13 residues. The V gene lost 2 bases and the J gene lost 8 bases, with 12 bases spanning the gap. The germline V gene has CDR1 MDHEN and CDR2 SYDVKM. CDR3 sequence: CASSLGAPLGYTF. DNA for the CDR3: TGTGCCAGCAGTTTAGGGGCACCGTTGGGCTACACCTTC.

The rearrangement links TRBV7-3 to TRBJ2-6, with D unresolved. The germline CDR1 and CDR2 sequences are SGHTA and FQGTGA. This CDR3 spans 15 amino acids. The V end lost 2 bases, the J end lost 2 bases, and 7 bases lay between the germline ends. CDR3 coding DNA: TGTGCCAGCAGCTTACGGGTTACTGGGGCCAACGTCCTGACTTTC. Translated, it gives CASSLRVTGANVLTF.

The chain combines TRBV27 with TRBJ2-5; D is unclear. Trimming removed 8 bases at V and 5 bases at J, with 18 bases between. There are 14 residues in the CDR3. Germline-derived CDR1 and CDR2 are MNHEY and SMNVEV (reference sequence). CDR3 DNA sequence: TGTGCCAGCTCCAGATGGGCCGCCCGGGAGACCCAGTACTTC. Translated, it gives CASSRWAARETQYF.

This sequence joins TRBV7-9 and TRBJ2-1, with 9 bases matching TRBD2. The germline CDR1 and CDR2 sequences are SEHNR and FQNEAQ (reference sequence). This CDR3 is 17 amino acids long. V shed 8 bases and J 7 bases; nucleotides not matched to a gene: 18. The CDR3 sequence is CASCGLAGQKGENEQFF. The CDR3 DNA is TGTGCCAGCTGCGGTCTAGCGGGACAGAAAGGAGAAAATGAGCAGTTCTTC. Full variable domain (remainder filled in from reference TRBV7-9 and TRBJ2-1): DTGVSQNPRHKITKRGQNVTFRCDPISEHNRLYWYRQTLGQGPEFLTYFQNEAQLEKSRLLSDRFSAERPKGSFSTLEIQRTEQGDSAMYLCASCGLAGQKGENEQFFGPGTRLTVL.

The rearrangement uses TRBV19 and TRBJ2-7; 7 bases match TRBD2. The CDR3 is 16 amino acids. The ends lost 5 bases at V and 3 bases at J; junction bases unmatched: 13. Germline CDR1 and CDR2: LNHDA and SQIVND (reference sequence). CDR3 nucleotides: TGTGCCAGTAGTCCCGCTTGGGGGGGAATGCGCTACGAGCAGTACTTC. Amino acids: CASSPAWGGMRYEQYF.

The chain has TRBV19 and TRBJ2-1; TRBD2 matches 12 bases. There are 14 residues in the CDR3. CDR1 is LNHDA, CDR2 SQIVND, per germline (reference sequence). The V and J ends lost 6 bases and 8 bases, in that order; junction bases with no gene match: 5. The CDR3 DNA follows: TGTGCCAGTAGCTGGACTAGCGGGACCGATGAGCAGTTCTTC. Amino acid sequence: CASSWTSGTDEQFF.

The genes are TRBV10-3 and TRBJ2-1; 9 nucleotides align to TRBD2. The CDR3 is made up of 15 amino acids. V was pared by 0 bases and J by 10 bases, with 7 bases of the junction left unmatched. CDR1 is ENHRY and CDR2 is SYGVKD in the germline V gene. The CDR3 DNA reads as TGTGCCATCAGTGAGTCCGGGACTAGCCGTGTCGAGCAGTTCTTC. This translates into CAISESGTSRVEQFF.

The chain links TRBV18 to TRBJ1-5; TRBD1 agrees at 7 bases. CDR1 KGHSH and CDR2 LQKENI come from the germline V gene. The CDR3 runs to 16 residues. V was pared by 6 bases and J by 1 base, with 9 bases of the junction left unmatched. The CDR3 loop is CASSLTGLGSNQPQHF. The CDR3 DNA reads as TGTGCCAGCTCCCTGACAGGGTTGGGGAGCAATCAGCCCCAGCATTTT.

The sample holds a few counts of this clone. CDR3: CASSIDRFAGELFF. In DNA, the CDR3 is TGTGCCAGCAGCATAGACAGGTTTGCCGGGGAGCTGTTTTTT. The rearrangement uses TRBV7-9 and TRBJ2-2, with a possible D match to TRBD1 (6 bases). This CDR3 has 14 residues. Germline V CDR1 and CDR2: SEHNR, FQNEAQ (reference sequence). The ends were cut back, 5 bases at V and 6 bases at J, with 13 bases in the middle.

This chain links TRBV7-2 with TRBJ2-6; 10 bases align to TRBD2. The CDR3 is made up of 15 amino acids. The germline gives CDR1 SGHTA, CDR2 FQGNSA. V gave up 6 bases and J gave up 2 bases; unmatched junction bases: 1. The CDR3 DNA reads as TGTGCCAGCAGTCTAGCGGGAGCTGGGGCCAACGTCCTGACTTTC. This encodes CASSLAGAGANVLTF. Full variable domain (remainder filled in from reference TRBV7-2 and TRBJ2-6): GAGVSQSPSNKVTEKGKDVELRCDPISGHTALYWYRQSLGQGLEFLIYFQGNSAPDKSGLPSDRFSAERTGGSVSTLTIQRTQQEDSAVYLCASSLAGAGANVLTFGAGSRLTVL.

The V and J genes are TRBV28 and TRBJ1-5, with 7 bases lining up with TRBD1. The CDR3 consists of 15 residues. The ends lost 6 bases at V and 3 bases at J; junction bases unmatched: 8. CDR1 is MDHEN, CDR2 SYDVKM, per germline. The CDR3: CASRNNQGDNQPQHF. CDR3 coding DNA: TGTGCCAGCAGAAACAACCAGGGGGACAATCAGCCCCAGCATTTT.